This T cell receptor beta chain was captured by sequencing in a study of persistence of HIV-infected CD4 T cells. V trimming: 0 bases; J trimming: 7 bases; junction bases outside the gene matches: 11. Germline V gene data show CDR1 as LGHDT and CDR2 as YNNKEL (reference sequence). The CDR3 has 17 residues. An overlapping HIV-1 Gag peptide pool stimulated these cells at about 0.94 ug/peptide/mL. Sorting of responding CD4+ T cells relied on upregulated CD40 ligand together with CD69. Study-level points and caveats: Rare CMV-responding cells carrying HIV-1 proviruses were not analyzed separately for TCR.

This was the immunoSEQ version 4 assay in survey mode. Assay: immunoSEQ multiplex PCR; the TCRdb copy retains only in-frame clones and omits some. The sample yields about 25,000 clones, around two thirds seen once. Note on this clone: Its antigen is still unknown.

The chain recombines TRBV3-1 (or the pseudogene TRBV3-2) with TRBJ2-3, with 9 bases fitting TRBD2. This sample comprised CD4+ T cells sorted from PBMCs after roughly 18-hour stimulation, obtained from a patient who received antiretroviral therapy. This clonotype was sampled from an adult man with HIV who was CMV-seropositive. In DNA, the CDR3 is TGTGCCAGCAGCCAAGATTTCGAGGGCGGGGGGGCCTATACGCAGTATTTT. As protein: CASSQDFEGGGAYTQYF.